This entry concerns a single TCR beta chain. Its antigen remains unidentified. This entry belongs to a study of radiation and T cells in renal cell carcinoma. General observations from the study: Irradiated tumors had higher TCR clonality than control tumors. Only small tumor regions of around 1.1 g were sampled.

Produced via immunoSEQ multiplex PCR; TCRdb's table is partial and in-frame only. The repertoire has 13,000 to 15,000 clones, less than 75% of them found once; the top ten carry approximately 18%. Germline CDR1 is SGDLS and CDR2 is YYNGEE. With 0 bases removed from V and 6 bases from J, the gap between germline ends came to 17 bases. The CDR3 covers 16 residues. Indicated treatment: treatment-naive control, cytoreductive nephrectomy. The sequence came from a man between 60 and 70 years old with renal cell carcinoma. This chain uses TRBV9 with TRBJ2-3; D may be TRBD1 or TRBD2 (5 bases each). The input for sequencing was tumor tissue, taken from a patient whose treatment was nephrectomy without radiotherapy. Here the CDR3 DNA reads TGTGCCAGCAGCGTAGGGGGGAGTTTGGGAGATGATACGCAGTATTTT. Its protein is CASSVGGSLGDDTQYF.